Below, one T cell receptor (beta chain) is given with its context. These data originate in a study of blood T cell repertoires in COVID-19. Only in-frame clones appear in the TCRdb table, and some are missing; sequencing was by immunoSEQ multiplex PCR. The table has hundreds of thousands of clones, about 87% seen once. Germline V CDR1 and CDR2: MNHEY, SVGAGI. The CDR3 runs to 14 residues. The germline V and J ends were trimmed by 8 bases and 6 bases, with 19 bases remaining between them. The sample consisted of peripheral blood. This sequence was found in a woman aged 70-85 years with COVID-19, enrolled during active disease. The genes are TRBV6-5 and TRBJ1-1; D is possibly TRBD1 (6 bases). CDR3 nucleotides: TGTGCCAGCGTCGCCCGGGACAACTCCGCTGAAGCTTTCTTT. It yields the protein CASVARDNSAEAFF.